This TCR beta chain was sequenced in a study of beta chain features in type 1 diabetes. The study's findings and limits: The naive, central memory and Treg TCRB repertoires showed an apparent similarity that was greater among patients than among healthy donors. Patients and controls would be equally affected if PCR favored shorter templates. The study found moderately but significantly shorter TCRB CDR3s in all four CD4+ subsets of Type 1 diabetes patients.

From germline, CDR1 is MGHRA and CDR2 YSYEKL. The CDR3 is made up of 16 amino acids. On this clone: The antigen is unknown. A junction boundary mismatches the germline segment, possibly from a read error.

By way of CD45RO/CCR7/CD25/CD127/CD95/CD27, the CD4+ regulatory, stem cell-like memory, central memory and naive cells were sorted. Sequencing targeted expressed TCRB transcripts, as all isolated RNA had been reverse transcribed. Sequenced by immunoSEQ multiplex PCR; TCRdb stores in-frame clones only, minus some. This table holds around 300,000 clones, around 7.8% found once. Specimen: central memory CD4+ T cells from blood. This sequence joins TRBV4-1 and TRBJ2-5; 9 bases align to TRBD1. The receptor's source is a woman aged 18-30 years in good health. Here the CDR3 reads CTSSRGQGRRQETQYF. The CDR3 region has the DNA TGCACCAGCAGCCGAGGACAGGGGAGAAGGCAAGAGACCCAGTACTTC.